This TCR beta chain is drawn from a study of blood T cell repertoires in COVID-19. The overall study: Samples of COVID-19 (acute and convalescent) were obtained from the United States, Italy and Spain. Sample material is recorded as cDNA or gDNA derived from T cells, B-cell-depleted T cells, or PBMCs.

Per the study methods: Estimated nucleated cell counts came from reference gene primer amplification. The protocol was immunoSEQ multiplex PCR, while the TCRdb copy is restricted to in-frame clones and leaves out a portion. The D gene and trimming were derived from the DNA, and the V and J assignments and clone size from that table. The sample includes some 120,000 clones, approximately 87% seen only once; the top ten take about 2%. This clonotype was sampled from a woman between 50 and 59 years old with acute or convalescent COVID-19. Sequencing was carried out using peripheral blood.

The CDR3 here is CASSLPGQGHNEQFF. CDR3 sequence (DNA): TGCGCCAGCAGCCTTCCGGGACAGGGGCACAATGAGCAGTTCTTC. The rearrangement uses TRBV4-1 and TRBJ2-1, with TRBD1 matching over 10 bases. The CDR3 is 15 amino acids. Germline V CDR1 and CDR2: MGHRA, YSYEKL. The V gene end was trimmed by 4 bases and the J gene end by 5 bases; junction bases not matched to a gene: 5.